This TCR beta chain is drawn from a study of T cell responses to AZD1222 COVID-19 vaccine. For the study at large: Second-dose recipients at about 4 or about 12 weeks were treated as one pooled group.

Details on this clone: Antigen unknown.

Per germline, CDR1 SGHKS and CDR2 YYEKEE (reference sequence). The CDR3 runs to 15 residues. V shed 2 bases and J 13 bases; nucleotides not matched to a gene: 11. Profiling relied on immunoSEQ multiplex PCR, and the TCRdb table lists in-frame clones only, not all of them. This sample has some 89,000 clones, with roughly 90% found just once. Study results and caveats: Among the donors, most were white British and more were female, and clonal diversity was possibly underestimated. The number of AZD1222 recipients seropositive at baseline was only 5 to 7. Reportedly, nearly half of unique spike TCRs recognized epitopes outside B.1.351/B.1.1.7 mutations.

The chain carries TRBV5-5 and TRBJ1-6; 8 nucleotides match TRBD1. The clonotype was recovered from an adult in good health. Sequenced here: peripheral blood, sampled on day 0 of AZD1222 vaccination. The CDR3 DNA reads TGTGCCAGCAGCTTACAGGGGGGCGAGTATGGGCCCCTCCACTTT. It encodes CASSLQGGEYGPLHF.